The 21 T cell receptor beta chains below were found in one sample sequenced in a study of blood T cell repertoires in COVID-19. Measured with immunoSEQ multiplex PCR; TCRdb has only the in-frame clones, and not every one. Of fewer than 250,000 clones listed, roughly 83% were seen once; the top ten hold 2% to 2.5%. What was sequenced was PBMCs or T cells enriched from blood (not recorded which). These receptors came from a woman in her fifties or sixties who had recovered from COVID-19.

The chain has TRBV5-1 and TRBJ2-3; maybe TRBD2 (6 bases). V shed 3 bases and J shed 2 bases, with 10 bases lying between them. Germline V gene lookup returns CDR1 SGHRS and CDR2 YFSETQ. The CDR3 loop spans 14 amino acids. The CDR3 DNA reads as TGCGCCAGCAGCTCGGGGGTGTACACAGATACGCAGTATTTT. Translated, it gives CASSSGVYTDTQYF.

The CDR3 reads CASSLSPASVQGQYF. The CDR3 region has the DNA TGTGCCAGCAGTTTATCTCCAGCCTCGGTACAGGGGCAGTACTTC. This chain joins TRBV28 and TRBJ2-7, with a possible D match to TRBD1 (6 bases). Germline-derived CDR1 and CDR2 are MDHEN and SYDVKM. The CDR3 extends over 15 amino acids. With 1 base removed from V and 9 bases from J, the gap between germline ends came to 19 bases.

The chain combines TRBV27 with TRBJ2-7, with 7 bases aligning to TRBD1. Germline V gene lookup returns CDR1 MNHEY and CDR2 SMNVEV (reference sequence). CDR3 length: 13 residues. V trimming: 6 bases; J trimming: 3 bases; junction bases outside the gene matches: 5. CDR3 sequence (DNA): TGTGCCAGCAGAGTGGGACAGAGCTACGAGCAGTACTTC. Residues: CASRVGQSYEQYF.

About this clone itself: One junction end does not reproduce the germline sequence, and a read error may be involved. J is TRBJ2-1 and V is TRBV7-7; 7 bases line up with TRBD2. CDR3 length: 15 residues. Germline loops: CDR1 SSHAT, CDR2 FNYEAQ (reference sequence). CDR3 nucleotide sequence: TGTGCTAGCAGCTTAGCGAGCGGGGTGTACAATGAGCAGTTCTTC. It encodes CASSLASGVYNEQFF. The full variable domain, in which reference TRBV7-7 and TRBJ2-1 provide the parts outside the CDR3, is GAGVSQSPRYKVTKRGQDVTLRCDPISSHATLYWYQQALGQGPEFLTYFNYEAQPDKSGLPSDRFSAERPEGSISTLTIQRTEQRDSAMYRCASSLASGVYNEQFFGPGTRLTVL.

This chain uses TRBV7-2 with TRBJ1-4; possible D gene TRBD1, 5 bases. The V gene lost 5 bases and the J gene lost 5 bases, with 15 bases spanning the gap. CDR1 is SGHTA, CDR2 FQGNSA, per germline. There are 15 residues in the CDR3. The CDR3 DNA reads as TGTGCCAGCAGCAAAAGGGGCGGAGCGAATGAAAAACTGTTTTTT. Residues: CASSKRGGANEKLFF. Combining the CDR3 with reference TRBV7-2 and TRBJ1-4 gives the whole variable domain GAGVSQSPSNKVTEKGKDVELRCDPISGHTALYWYRQSLGQGLEFLIYFQGNSAPDKSGLPSDRFSAERTGGSVSTLTIQRTQQEDSAVYLCASSKRGGANEKLFFGSGTQLSVL.

The chain has TRBV6-5 and TRBJ1-3; no clear D gene. Germline assignment: CDR1 MNHEY and CDR2 SVGAGI. With 0 bases removed from V and 2 bases from J, the gap between germline ends came to 11 bases. This CDR3 has 16 residues. The CDR3 loop is CASSYSFRGTGNTIYF. The CDR3 DNA sequence: TGTGCCAGCAGTTACTCGTTTCGGGGAACTGGAAACACCATATATTTT.

The chain joins TRBV4-1 to TRBJ1-5; D is possibly TRBD1 (5 bases). Germline CDR1 MGHRA, CDR2 YSYEKL. The V end was cut by 0 bases, the J end by 5 bases, with 20 bases between. The CDR3 runs to 18 residues. Here the CDR3 DNA reads TGCGCCAGCAGCCAAGATTCGGTTTTAAGGGGAGGACATCAGCCCCAGCATTTT. Translated: CASSQDSVLRGGHQPQHF.

This sequence joins TRBV19 and TRBJ1-2, with 7 positions matching TRBD1. Germline loops: CDR1 LNHDA, CDR2 SQIVND (reference sequence). V lost 9 bases and J lost 4; bases outside the gene matches: 11. The CDR3 totals 14 residues. The chain's CDR3 is CASQGTGTAYGYTF. As DNA, the CDR3 is TGTGCCAGCCAAGGAACCGGGACAGCCTATGGCTACACCTTC.

The V call is TRBV11-2, the J call TRBJ1-1; D uncertain. The CDR3 runs to 12 residues. V was shortened by 3 bases and J by 12 bases, with 14 bases between the two germline ends. CDR1 and CDR2 from the germline V gene are SGHAT and FQNNGV. Written as DNA, the CDR3 is TGTGCCAGCAGCTTGTTGCTGGGCAGCTCTTTCTTT. Its translation is CASSLLLGSSFF.

The chain is built from TRBV6-5 and TRBJ1-2, with 8 bases fitting TRBD1. CDR1 MNHEY and CDR2 SVGAGI come from the germline V gene. With V trimmed by 6 bases and J by 4 bases, 10 bases remained unmatched. This CDR3 has 15 residues. DNA of the CDR3: TGTGCCAGCAGGGCCGAGTACAGGGGGTCCTATGGCTACACCTTC. Its translation is CASRAEYRGSYGYTF.

This sequence joins TRBV7-9 and TRBJ1-2, with D unclear. V shed 1 base and J shed 7 bases, with 10 bases lying between them. The CDR3 is 13 amino acids. Germline V gene sequence: CDR1 SEHNR, CDR2 FQNEAQ (reference sequence). The CDR3 reads CASSLGAPLGYTF. The CDR3 DNA reads as TGTGCCAGCAGCTTAGGGGCCCCACTTGGCTACACCTTC.

V is TRBV6-1 and J is TRBJ2-3, with 15 bases matching TRBD2. Per the germline V gene, CDR1 is MNHNS and CDR2 is SASEGT. With V trimmed by 1 base and J by 4 bases, 6 bases remained unmatched. The CDR3 covers 18 residues. This chain's CDR3 is CASSEGGGLAGGPDTQYF. Written as DNA, the CDR3 is TGTGCCAGCAGTGAAGGCGGGGGACTAGCGGGAGGCCCAGATACGCAGTATTTT.

The chain has TRBV6-5 and TRBJ1-1; TRBD1 agrees at 7 bases. Germline V gene lookup returns CDR1 MNHEY and CDR2 SVGAGI. The CDR3 is 14 amino acids. Trimming took 6 bases from V and 5 from J; bases not matched to a gene: 9. The CDR3 bases are TGTGCCAGCAGGAGGGGACAGTTGGGTACTGAAGCTTTCTTT. Translated, it gives CASRRGQLGTEAFF.

This chain joins TRBV7-2 and TRBJ2-7, with 10 bases identical to TRBD2. In germline, CDR1 is SGHTA, CDR2 FQGNSA. The CDR3 has 15 residues. The V and J ends lost 1 base and 4 bases, in that order; junction bases with no gene match: 4. This CDR3 reads CASSLGGLALYEQYF. CDR3 nucleotides: TGTGCCAGCAGCTTAGGGGGACTAGCGCTATACGAGCAGTACTTC.

V and J are TRBV12-3 or TRBV12-4 and TRBJ2-1; D is possibly TRBD1 (6 bases). The CDR3 is 13 amino acids. V lost 1 base and J 7 bases, leaving 8 bases between the germline ends. CDR3 coding DNA: TGTGCCAGCAGTTTAGTGGGGGCGAATGAGCAGTTCTTC. It encodes CASSLVGANEQFF.

The chain employs TRBV7-8 and TRBJ1-2, with 10 bases fitting TRBD1. The CDR3 spans 14 residues. Trimming took 5 bases from V and 6 from J; bases not matched to a gene: 6. Germline V gene sequence: CDR1 SGHVS, CDR2 FQNEAQ. CDR3 nucleotide sequence: TGTGCCAGCAGCCGGGACAGGGGATGGGATGGCTACACCTTC. Translated: CASSRDRGWDGYTF. Supplemented by reference TRBV7-8 and TRBJ1-2, the full variable domain reads GAGVSQSPRYKVAKRGQDVALRCDPISGHVSLFWYQQALGQGPEFLTYFQNEAQLDKSGLPSDRFFAERPEGSVSTLKIQRTQQEDSAVYLCASSRDRGWDGYTFGSGTRLTVV.

The gene calls are TRBV4-3 and TRBJ2-5; possibly TRBD1 for D (6 bases). This CDR3 spans 16 amino acids. V was cut by 0 bases and J by 5 bases, with 16 bases left in between. The germline V gene has CDR1 LGHNA and CDR2 YSLEER. The CDR3 sequence is CASSQDWGPYRETQYF. The CDR3 DNA reads TGCGCCAGCAGCCAAGATTGGGGGCCGTACCGGGAGACCCAGTACTTC.

This sequence joins TRBV27 and TRBJ2-7, with 7 bases identical to TRBD2. CDR1 is MNHEY, CDR2 SMNVEV, per germline (reference sequence). The CDR3 runs 14 residues. V gave up 2 bases and J gave up 1 base; unmatched junction bases: 2. The CDR3 DNA reads as TGTGCCAGCAGTTTAGCGGGAGTATCCTACGAGCAGTACTTC. It codes for CASSLAGVSYEQYF.

The J gene is TRBJ1-1, the V gene TRBV7-2, with D hard to call. Germline CDR1 is SGHTA and CDR2 is FQGNSA. V was clipped by 4 bases and J by 0 bases, with 6 bases between them. This CDR3 is built from 13 residues. The DNA for the CDR3 is TGTGCCAGCAGCTGGTCAGTGAACACTGAAGCTTTCTTT. Residues: CASSWSVNTEAFF.

The genes are TRBV27 and TRBJ1-2, with 9 positions matching TRBD1. The germline V gene encodes CDR1 MNHEY and CDR2 SMNVEV (reference sequence). After removal of 6 bases from V and 2 bases from J, the junction contained 7 bases not matched to a gene. This CDR3 contains 15 residues. Written as DNA, the CDR3 is TGTGCCAGCAGAGAAACCGGGACAGGGAACTATGGCTACACCTTC. It encodes CASRETGTGNYGYTF.

This chain links TRBV15 with TRBJ2-1; TRBD2 aligns across 12 bases. The CDR3 has 15 residues. Trimming cost V 2 bases and J 9 bases; bases outside gene matches: 5. Germline V CDR1 and CDR2: LNHNV, YYDKDF (reference sequence). CDR3 sequence reads: CATSRTSGGIGEQFF. The DNA of the CDR3 is TGTGCCACCAGCAGAACTAGCGGGGGGATAGGTGAGCAGTTCTTC.